The 4 T cell receptor beta chains below come from one sample, sequenced in a study of T cell clonotyping in hematopoietic cell transplantation. The protocol was immunoSEQ multiplex PCR, while the TCRdb copy is restricted to in-frame clones and leaves out a portion. The sample has more than 25,000 clones, approximately 90% seen once; the top ten hold over 8.5%. The input for sequencing was PBMCs, taken 100 days after allogeneic stem cell transplant. The receptors were gathered from a female patient aged 45 to 65 who had an allogeneic stem cell transplant from a related donor, so the T cells may come from the graft donor. Some clones in this sample may be carry-over from other donors' samples.

This clone was observed once. The V call is TRBV5-6, the J call TRBJ1-5; 9 nucleotides line up with TRBD1. Germline V gives CDR1 SGHDT, CDR2 YYEEEE. With 3 bases clipped from V and 7 bases from J, the junction kept 8 bases outside the gene matches. This CDR3 has 15 residues. The CDR3 loop reads CASSYGTGKRQPQHF. CDR3 bases: TGTGCCAGCAGCTATGGGACAGGGAAGAGGCAGCCCCAGCATTTT. The entire variable domain, with the rest obtained from reference TRBV5-6 and TRBJ1-5, is as follows: DAGVTQSPTHLIKTRGQQVTLRCSPKSGHDTVSWYQQALGQGPQFIFQYYEEEERQRGNFPDRFSGHQFPNYSSELNVNALLLGDSALYLCASSYGTGKRQPQHFGDGTRLSIL.

This clone has only a few counts. V is TRBV11-2 and J is TRBJ2-7, with 8 bases aligning to TRBD2. The trim removed 1 base at V and 6 bases at J, leaving 5 bases unmatched. Germline loops: CDR1 SGHAT, CDR2 FQNNGV. The CDR3 has 14 residues. CDR3 loop: CASSLGGLVGEQYF. The CDR3 DNA sequence: TGTGCCAGCAGCTTAGGGGGACTAGTAGGCGAGCAGTACTTC.

The J gene is TRBJ2-7, the V gene TRBV4-1; no clear D gene. The CDR3 has 14 residues. V shed 1 base and J shed 4 bases, with 11 bases lying between them. Germline V gene lookup returns CDR1 MGHRA and CDR2 YSYEKL. In nucleotides, the CDR3 is TGCGCCAGCAGCCAAGGTGGTCCGGATTACGAGCAGTACTTC. This sequence encodes CASSQGGPDYEQYF.

V and J are TRBV7-9 and TRBJ1-5; 7 nucleotides line up with TRBD1. V lost 5 bases to trimming and J lost 4 bases; unmatched junction nucleotides: 5. The CDR3 has 14 amino acids. Germline CDR1 and CDR2: SEHNR and FQNEAQ (reference sequence). CDR3 amino acids: CASSRGGLNQPQHF. The CDR3 nucleotides read TGTGCCAGCAGCCGAGGGGGCTTGAATCAGCCCCAGCATTTT.